The 15 T cell receptor beta chains in this list originate from one sample, sequenced in a study of CD8 T cells in ankylosing spondylitis. Each CDR3 protein gets one entry after TCRdb re-called the 5' RACE reads with MiXCR. The sample has approximately 400,000 distinct CDR3 sequences, about 15% seen once. Study observations and caveats: For ankylosing spondylitis blood, a TCR beta motif of about eight highly homologous variants appeared characteristic.

The antigens these receptors bind are not known. The source material was blood, either unsorted or a sorted T cell fraction (not recorded which). These receptors were obtained from a male donor with ankylosing spondylitis.

This clonotype appeared a few times. The V gene is TRBV20-1, the J gene TRBJ1-2; D is possibly TRBD1 (5 bases). The CDR3 extends over 15 amino acids. V shed 0 bases and J shed 4 bases, with 15 bases lying between them. Germline lookup yields CDR1 DFQATT and CDR2 SNEGSKA (reference sequence). The CDR3 region is CSARDTGRVFYGYTF. The CDR3 DNA sequence: TGCAGTGCTAGAGATACCGGCAGGGTCTTCTATGGCTACACCTTC.

There are many counts of this clonotype. This chain joins TRBV5-1 and TRBJ2-6; D is ambiguous. CDR1 SGHRS and CDR2 YFSETQ come from the germline V gene. This CDR3 spans 14 amino acids. V shed 4 bases and J shed 0 bases, with 5 bases lying between them. CDR3 sequence reads: CASSPYSGANVLTF. The CDR3 region has the DNA TGCGCCAGCAGCCCATACTCTGGGGCCAACGTCCTGACTTTC.

This clonotype was recorded a few times. The chain recombines TRBV12-3 or TRBV12-4 with TRBJ1-1, with 7 bases identical to TRBD1. There are 12 residues in the CDR3. The junction had 2 bases not matched to a gene; V was cut back by 6 bases and J by 4 bases. CDR3 nucleotides: TGTGCCAGCAGGGGACAGATCACTGAAGCTTTCTTT. It is translated as CASRGQITEAFF.

The chain is built from TRBV12-3 or TRBV12-4 and TRBJ1-1; no clear D. Trimming cost V 8 bases and J 7 bases, with 14 bases left between them. The CDR3 sequence is 12 residues long. The CDR3 DNA follows: TGTGCCAGCGGTCGGAGGGAGAATGAAGCTTTCTTT. It translates to CASGRRENEAFF.

This clonotype was counted between two and nine times. The chain employs TRBV2 and TRBJ2-1; D may correspond to TRBD1 or TRBD2 (5 bases each). In germline, CDR1 is SNHLY, CDR2 FYNNEI. The CDR3 spans 14 residues. Trimming shortened V by 6 bases and J by 0 bases, and 9 bases separated the two germline ends. CDR3 bases: TGTGCCAGCAGGGGGGACCGCTCCTACAATGAGCAGTTCTTC. Translated: CASRGDRSYNEQFF.

The sample holds a few counts of this clonotype. This chain links TRBV5-1 with TRBJ2-1, with a tentative D call TRBD1 (7 bases). V was shortened by 4 bases and J by 2 bases, with 13 bases between the two germline ends. There are 15 residues in the CDR3. CDR1 and CDR2 (germline): SGHRS, YFSETQ. The CDR3 loop reads CASSGGTATYNEQFF. CDR3 DNA: TGCGCCAGCAGCGGGGGGACAGCCACCTACAATGAGCAGTTCTTC.

V is TRBV20-1 and J is TRBJ2-2; 9 bases line up with TRBD2. The germline V gene has CDR1 DFQATT and CDR2 SNEGSKA (reference sequence). The CDR3 length is 15 residues. Losses at the gene ends were 1 base for V and 3 bases for J; bases not matched to a gene: 3. The CDR3: CSARASGVDTGELFF. CDR3 DNA sequence: TGCAGTGCTAGAGCTAGCGGGGTCGACACCGGGGAGCTGTTTTTT.

This clonotype was seen a handful of times. The chain combines TRBV7-9 with TRBJ2-3, with D possibly matching TRBD2 (6 bases). CDR3 length: 16 amino acids. Germline loops: CDR1 SEHNR, CDR2 FQNEAQ (reference sequence). Between the trimmed V and J ends, which lost 5 bases and 1 base, there was a span of 16 bases. The CDR3 DNA is TGTGCCAGCAGCCTCCGGCCGGGGGTCGGCACAGATACGCAGTATTTT. This encodes CASSLRPGVGTDTQYF.

This clonotype has just a few counts. This chain uses TRBV29-1 with TRBJ2-2, with a weak D call TRBD2 (7 bases). Trimming removed 3 bases from V and 7 bases from J, with 12 bases in between. The CDR3 runs to 13 residues. In germline, CDR1 is SQVTM, CDR2 ANQGSEA. CDR3 residues: CSVEGGQGGELFF. The CDR3, as DNA: TGCAGCGTTGAGGGGGGGCAGGGCGGGGAGCTGTTTTTT.

This clonotype was recorded a few times. The gene calls are TRBV6-2 or TRBV6-3 and TRBJ2-7, with D perhaps matching TRBD1 (5 bases). There are 13 residues in the CDR3. Trimming took 2 bases from V and 4 from J, leaving 9 bases between them. Germline lookup yields CDR1 MNHEY and CDR2 SVGEGT. CDR3 region: CASSYTDNYEQYF. In nucleotides, the CDR3 is TGTGCCAGCAGTTACACGGACAATTACGAGCAGTACTTC.

This clonotype was counted ten times or more. The gene calls are TRBV12-3 or TRBV12-4 and TRBJ2-5; D gene unclear. The V end was cut by 3 bases, the J end by 6 bases, with 8 bases between. The CDR3 is 12 residues long. The CDR3 nucleotides are TGTGCCAGCAGTTTCGACCTCCAGACCCAGTACTTC. This sequence encodes CASSFDLQTQYF.

The V call is TRBV5-1, the J call TRBJ2-2, with D perhaps being TRBD1 or TRBD2 (5 bases each). The germline V gene encodes CDR1 SGHRS and CDR2 YFSETQ. Trimming shortened V by 2 bases and J by 0 bases, and 11 bases separated the two germline ends. CDR3 length: 16 amino acids. The CDR3 bases are TGCGCCAGCAGCTTCGTGGGACGCGCGAACACCGGGGAGCTGTTTTTT. The encoded protein is CASSFVGRANTGELFF.

This clonotype was observed a few times. The chain is built from TRBV30 and TRBJ2-7, with D maybe TRBD2 (6 bases). Per germline, CDR1 GTSNPN and CDR2 SVGIG (reference sequence). V lost 5 bases and J lost 6, with 17 bases in between. The CDR3 consists of 13 residues. CDR3 nucleotide sequence: TGTGCCTGGTCCCGGGACTCCTTGGGCGAGCAGTACTTC. Translation gives CAWSRDSLGEQYF.

This clonotype was seen a few times. The rearrangement uses TRBV18 and TRBJ1-2; the D gene is possibly TRBD1 (6 bases). Germline assignment: CDR1 KGHSH and CDR2 LQKENI. Trimming cost V 2 bases and J 8 bases, with 18 bases left between them. This CDR3 is built from 15 residues. CDR3 region: CASSPSIPGDGGYTF. Here the CDR3 DNA reads TGTGCCAGCTCACCAAGTATTCCAGGGGACGGAGGCTACACCTTC.

On this clonotype: A read error may be the cause here, since a much bigger clone is one base away. The chain's CDR3 is CASSWTGGPDNEQFF. CDR3 DNA: TGTGCCAGCAGCTGGACAGGGGGCCCAGACAATGAGCAGTTCTTC. This chain joins TRBV12-3 or TRBV12-4 and TRBJ2-1, with 11 bases aligning to TRBD1. The CDR3 spans 15 residues. Trimming at V came to 6 bases and at J to 5 bases, leaving 6 bases not matched to a gene.